The TCR beta chain under discussion was sequenced for a study of blood T cell repertoires in COVID-19. The overall study: The study drew acute and convalescent COVID-19 samples from the United States, Italy and Spain.

Everyone who took part was roughly 18 to 89 years old, and they came from 24 US areas. Clones were sequenced by immunoSEQ multiplex PCR, and TCRdb holds only the in-frame ones, with some missing. The sample shows 450,000 to 500,000 clones, less than 90% of them seen only once. The source material was PBMCs or T cells enriched from blood (not recorded which). The receptor was isolated from an older woman who had recovered from COVID-19.

CDR3 DNA sequence: TGCAGTGCGTTCGCCGGGGAGCTGTTTTTT. Translating gives CSAFAGELFF. J is TRBJ2-2 and V is TRBV20-1; D gene unclear. This CDR3 has 10 amino acids. The V gene lost 6 bases and the J gene lost 6 bases, with 5 bases spanning the gap. Germline CDR1 reads DFQATT; CDR2 reads SNEGSKA (reference sequence).